Below, 2 T cell receptor beta chains from the same sample are listed, as sequenced in a study of cytomegalovirus exposure and HLA in healthy donors (dated by TCRdb to the late 2010s). The library was made by the immunoSEQ multiplex PCR assay. For the multiplex PCR, a mixture combining 60 forward primers for TCR Vbeta segments and 13 reverse primers for TCR Jbeta segments was used. TCRdb took over this immuneACCESS table, retaining in-frame rearrangements with V and J assigned. Such tables are incomplete; in checked studies, under half of the missing clones stem from an unresolved V gene, and the remainder is unexplained. The sample has roughly 120,000 clones on record, over 8% of them singletons. The ten largest make up 2.5% to 3.5% of the sample. Sequencing was performed on PBMCs. The receptors stem from a man aged 25 to 45 in good health and CMV-seronegative.

This clone showed up just a few times. The chain is built from TRBV19 and TRBJ1-4; D ambiguous. Germline CDR1 LNHDA, CDR2 SQIVND (reference sequence). Trimming removed 8 bases at V and 7 bases at J, with 20 bases between. The CDR3 consists of 15 residues. The CDR3 sequence is CASGQAALGGEKLFF. CDR3 DNA sequence: TGTGCCAGTGGTCAGGCGGCCTTGGGAGGTGAAAAACTGTTTTTT.

V gene TRBV5-5 combines with J gene TRBJ1-5, with 8 bases matching TRBD1. Trimming took 8 bases from V and 5 from J; bases not matched to a gene: 12. Germline CDR1 is SGHKS and CDR2 is YYEKEE (reference sequence). CDR3 length equals 15 residues. The CDR3, as DNA: TGTGCCAGTAGACGGGAAGGACAGGGCCATCAGCCCCAGCATTTT. It translates to CASRREGQGHQPQHF.